The clone carrying this TCR beta chain was detected many times. Germline-derived CDR1 and CDR2 are LNHDA and SQIVND (reference sequence). V was trimmed by 6 bases and J by 6 bases, leaving 16 bases between them. The CDR3 sequence is 14 residues long. Individual cDNA molecules were tagged with unique molecular identifiers. TCRdb redid the calling of the 5' RACE reads with MiXCR, one entry per CDR3 protein. The table includes 25,000 to 30,000 distinct CDR3 sequences, more than 4% detected once. The sample belongs to a study of early T cells in non-severe SARS-CoV-2 infection. The receptor was isolated from an adult who was a healthcare worker with PCR-confirmed SARS-CoV-2 infection or an uninfected control (not recorded which). This chain links TRBV19 with TRBJ2-3; D possibly corresponds to TRBD1 (6 bases). Sequencing was performed on whole blood. CDR3 DNA: TGTGCCAGTAGAGCGGTTGGCAGGGGTGATACGCAGTATTTT. Its protein is CASRAVGRGDTQYF.